This TCR beta chain was retrieved from a study of identical twins. Study-wide results and caveats: Within monozygotic twins, out-of-frame TCR alpha sharing was underestimated by the models. The presence of invariant MAIT and iNKT cells could partly confound analyses of zero-insertion sequences.

In TCRdb, the 5' RACE reads were re-called with MiXCR into one record per CDR3 protein. The sample contains roughly 630,000 distinct CDR3 sequences, just over 7% of which appear only once. About this clonotype itself: Its target is unknown.

The CDR3 has 15 amino acids. CDR1 is LNHDA and CDR2 is SQIVND in the germline V gene (reference sequence). The J segment lost 7 bases and the V segment lost 5 bases, leaving 7 bases of the junction unmatched. With no exceptions, donors were healthy Caucasians. Separately, the same data were catalogued under a study of yellow fever vaccine responses in identical twins.

The sample taken for sequencing was PBMCs. The genes are TRBV19 and TRBJ2-1; 11 nucleotides agree with TRBD2. This clonotype was obtained from a woman between 18 and 29 years old in good health. The CDR3 protein is CASSPSGGTKNEQFF. The CDR3 region has the DNA TGTGCCAGTAGTCCTAGCGGGGGGACAAAAAATGAGCAGTTCTTC.